A selection of T cell receptor beta chains follows, all from one sample in a study of radiotherapy plus CTLA-4 blockade in lung cancer. Profiling relied on immunoSEQ multiplex PCR, and the TCRdb table lists in-frame clones only, not all of them. Of over 50,000 clones detected, 70% to 85% appear once; the ten largest clones hold 15% to 20%. This specimen was peripheral blood, taken from a patient treated with radiotherapy plus ipilimumab. The receptors come from a human donor with non-small cell lung cancer who had a complete response to radiotherapy plus ipilimumab. Each CDR3 is given with its conserved first and last residue. Fields, in order: D gene, J gene, V gene, clone size, CDR3 protein, CDR3 DNA. The D gene is left open where the match is weak. Only some rows state a clone size, as once, few, many or a class for expanded clones.

>TRBD1|TRBJ2-5|TRBV29-1|.
CSVEAGQRKTQYF
TGCAGCGTTGAAGCGGGACAGCGAAAGACCCAGTACTTC
>TRBD1|TRBJ1-2|TRBV5-1|.
CASSLVGDRRGYTF
TGCGCCAGCAGCTTGGTCGGGGACAGAAGAGGCTACACCTTC
>TRBD1|TRBJ1-1|TRBV10-1|.
CASSPTINRGKRAFF
TGCGCCAGCAGCCCCACAATAAACAGGGGTAAGAGGGCTTTCTTT
>TRBD1|TRBJ1-1|TRBV5-1|.
CASSFWTGGRLRSNTEAFF
TGCGCCAGCAGCTTTTGGACAGGGGGCCGGTTGCGGAGTAACACTGAAGCTTTCTTT
>.|TRBJ1-1|TRBV19|.
CASSIQGMNTEAFF
TGTGCCAGTAGTATCCAGGGGATGAACACTGAAGCTTTCTTT
>.|TRBJ1-1|TRBV9|.
CASSPRYEGRTEAFF
TGTGCCAGCAGCCCCCGTTATGAGGGCAGGACTGAAGCTTTCTTT
>TRBD1|TRBJ2-7|TRBV25-1|few
CASSFGQGTYEQYF
TGTGCCAGCTCCTTCGGACAGGGGACCTACGAGCAGTACTTC
>.|TRBJ1-6|TRBV5-6|.
CASSLGTVWVDSPLHF
TGTGCCAGCAGCTTGGGGACAGTGTGGGTCGATTCACCCCTCCACTTT
>TRBD1|TRBJ2-2|TRBV30|.
CAWSMGQGVFRGTGELFF
TGTGCCTGGTCGATGGGGCAGGGGGTGTTTCGAGGGACCGGGGAGCTGTTTTTT
>.|TRBJ2-5|TRBV27|.
CASAQDRNQETQYF
TGTGCCAGCGCTCAGGACAGAAACCAAGAGACCCAGTACTTC
>TRBD2|TRBJ2-1|TRBV19|.
CASSIRTSGGPRVGEQFF
TGTGCCAGTAGTATCCGGACTAGCGGGGGGCCACGAGTGGGTGAGCAGTTCTTC
>TRBD1|TRBJ1-5|TRBV2|.
CASAGTGGQSGNQPQHF
TGTGCCAGCGCTGGGACAGGGGGCCAATCTGGAAATCAGCCCCAGCATTTT
>TRBD1|TRBJ1-2|TRBV10-3|.
CAISVGTDGSYGYTF
TGTGCCATCAGTGTGGGGACAGATGGTTCCTATGGCTACACCTTC
>.|TRBJ2-5|TRBV9|.
CASSVSGQETQYF
TGTGCCAGCAGCGTATCCGGGCAAGAGACCCAGTACTTC
>.|TRBJ1-1|TRBV5-1|few
CASSLAGNTEAFF
TGCGCCAGCAGCTTGGCAGGGAACACTGAAGCTTTCTTT
>.|TRBJ1-2|TRBV5-8|.
CASSFRTDYGYTF
TGTGCCAGCAGCTTCCGGACAGACTATGGCTACACCTTC
>TRBD1|TRBJ1-2|TRBV14|.
CASSPNQATGDGYTF
TGTGCCAGCAGCCCCAATCAAGCAACAGGGGATGGCTACACCTTC
>TRBD2|TRBJ2-1|TRBV19|.
CASSSGTSGSNEQFF
TGTGCCAGTAGTTCCGGGACTAGCGGGAGTAATGAGCAGTTCTTC
>.|TRBJ2-3|TRBV11-3|few
CASSLVPPPGTQYF
TGTGCCAGCAGCTTAGTGCCCCCACCGGGTACGCAGTATTTT
>.|TRBJ2-5|TRBV11-3|.
CASSEKWAPSSETQYF
TGTGCCAGCAGCGAGAAATGGGCCCCAAGCAGCGAGACCCAGTACTTC
>TRBD1|TRBJ2-6|TRBV5-4|.
CASSLDRGPGANVLTF
TGTGCCAGCAGCTTGGACAGGGGGCCGGGGGCCAACGTCCTGACTTTC
>.|TRBJ2-1|TRBV15|.
CASAAYNEQFF
TGTGCCTCCGCAGCCTACAATGAGCAGTTCTTC